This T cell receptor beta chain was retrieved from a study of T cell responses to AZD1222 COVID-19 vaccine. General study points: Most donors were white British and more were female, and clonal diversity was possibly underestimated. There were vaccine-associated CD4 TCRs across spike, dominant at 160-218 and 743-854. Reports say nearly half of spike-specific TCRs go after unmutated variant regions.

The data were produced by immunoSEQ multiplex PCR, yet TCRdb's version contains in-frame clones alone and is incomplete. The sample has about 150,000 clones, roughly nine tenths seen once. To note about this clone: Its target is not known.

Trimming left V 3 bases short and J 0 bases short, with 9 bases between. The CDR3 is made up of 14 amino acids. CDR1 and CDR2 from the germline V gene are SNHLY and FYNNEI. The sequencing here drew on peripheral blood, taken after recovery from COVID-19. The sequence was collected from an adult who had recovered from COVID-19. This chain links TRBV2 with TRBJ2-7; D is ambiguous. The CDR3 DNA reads TGTGCCAGCAGTGACCGGCAGCGCTCCTACGAGCAGTACTTC. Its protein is CASSDRQRSYEQYF.